What follows is one TCR beta chain and its context. Here immunoSEQ multiplex PCR was the method, and the copy in TCRdb shows in-frame clones only, minus some. The repertoire holds over 70,000 clones, with about 88% as singletons. This entry is derived from a study of control samples from healthy donors and cancer patients. This CDR3 contains 17 residues. In germline, CDR1 is LNHDA, CDR2 SQIVND (reference sequence). Germline trimming cut 4 bases from V and 5 bases from J; bases unmatched to any gene: 12. The TCR was taken from a woman aged 50 to 60 with colorectal cancer. This rearrangement joins TRBV19 to TRBJ2-3, with 10 bases lining up with TRBD1. The sequencing input was PBMCs. The DNA for the CDR3 is TGTGCCAGTAGTAAAGTTGTGGGGACAGGGGCGGGAGATACGCAGTATTTT. It yields the protein CASSKVVGTGAGDTQYF.